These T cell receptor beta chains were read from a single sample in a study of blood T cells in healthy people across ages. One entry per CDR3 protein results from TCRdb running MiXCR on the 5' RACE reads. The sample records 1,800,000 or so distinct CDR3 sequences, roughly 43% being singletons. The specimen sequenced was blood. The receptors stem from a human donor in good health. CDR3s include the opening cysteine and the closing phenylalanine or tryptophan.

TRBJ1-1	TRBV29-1	CSTQNTEAFF
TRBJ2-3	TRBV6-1	CASSPLYHRRAVTDTQYF
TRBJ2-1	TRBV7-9	CASSLGQDEQFF
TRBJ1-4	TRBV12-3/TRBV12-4	CASSRGPDDNEKLFF
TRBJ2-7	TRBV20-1	CSARDLYGGYYEQYF
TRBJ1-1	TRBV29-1	CSVEGHPNTEAFF
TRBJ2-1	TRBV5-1	CASSSETGPLNNEQFF
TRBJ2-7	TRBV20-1	CGAMDRQTYEQYF
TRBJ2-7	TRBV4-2	CASSQGSAGGIYEQYF
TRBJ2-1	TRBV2	CASSEAGQDNEQFF
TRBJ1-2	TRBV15	CATSPPFPRGDLNYGYTF
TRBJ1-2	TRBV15	CATSIDSYGYTF
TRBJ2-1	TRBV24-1	CATREGHNEQFF
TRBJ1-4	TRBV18	CASSPDPINEKLFF
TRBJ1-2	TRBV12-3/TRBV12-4	CASTTGLSNYGYTF
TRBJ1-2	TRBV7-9	CASLIPGVSDGYTF
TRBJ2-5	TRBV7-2	CASSLESQRWRETQYF
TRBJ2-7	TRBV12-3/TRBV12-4	CASRGTGYEQYF
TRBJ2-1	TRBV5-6	CASSHSQVEQFF
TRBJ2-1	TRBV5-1	CASSPRQGGSYNEQFF
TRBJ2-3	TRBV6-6	CASSLSTALDTQYF
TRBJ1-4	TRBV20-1	CSAKRDNGEKLFF
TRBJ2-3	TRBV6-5	CASRSLRGAVDTQYF
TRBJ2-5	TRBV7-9	CASSLGFEGGLLEMQETQYF
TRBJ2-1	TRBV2	CASSERGGTSCNEQFF
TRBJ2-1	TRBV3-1	CASSQVGGTVNEQFF
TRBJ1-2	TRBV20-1	CSARDLGTLYGYTF
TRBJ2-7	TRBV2	CASDSGTSYEQYF
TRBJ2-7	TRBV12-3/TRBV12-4	CASSSQPLSYEQYF
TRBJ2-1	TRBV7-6	CASSLGGAANEQFF
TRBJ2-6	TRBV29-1	CSVDLGQQGTGANVLTF
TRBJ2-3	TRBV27	CASEMQRGNTDTQYF
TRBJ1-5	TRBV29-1	CSVYDGMEPQHF
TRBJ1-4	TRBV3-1	CASSDLRERGEKLFF
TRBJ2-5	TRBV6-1	CASSYRDRGQETQYF
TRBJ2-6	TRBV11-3	CASSQGTGGGANVLTF
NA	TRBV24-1	CANRVGVRISETQYF
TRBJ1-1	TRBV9	CASTPSGSHNTEAFF
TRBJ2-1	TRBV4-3	CASGQENRGQANGQFF
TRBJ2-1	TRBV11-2	CASSSISFNEQFF
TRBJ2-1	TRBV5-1	CASSLVDNEQFF
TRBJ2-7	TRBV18	CASSQPDVSYEQYF
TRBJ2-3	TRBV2	CASRSLQGKGTDTQYF
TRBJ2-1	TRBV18	CASSPRLGMRTSDDEQFF
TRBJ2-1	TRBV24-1	CATSGTGNNEQFF
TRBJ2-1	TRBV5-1	CASSQLLDNEQFF